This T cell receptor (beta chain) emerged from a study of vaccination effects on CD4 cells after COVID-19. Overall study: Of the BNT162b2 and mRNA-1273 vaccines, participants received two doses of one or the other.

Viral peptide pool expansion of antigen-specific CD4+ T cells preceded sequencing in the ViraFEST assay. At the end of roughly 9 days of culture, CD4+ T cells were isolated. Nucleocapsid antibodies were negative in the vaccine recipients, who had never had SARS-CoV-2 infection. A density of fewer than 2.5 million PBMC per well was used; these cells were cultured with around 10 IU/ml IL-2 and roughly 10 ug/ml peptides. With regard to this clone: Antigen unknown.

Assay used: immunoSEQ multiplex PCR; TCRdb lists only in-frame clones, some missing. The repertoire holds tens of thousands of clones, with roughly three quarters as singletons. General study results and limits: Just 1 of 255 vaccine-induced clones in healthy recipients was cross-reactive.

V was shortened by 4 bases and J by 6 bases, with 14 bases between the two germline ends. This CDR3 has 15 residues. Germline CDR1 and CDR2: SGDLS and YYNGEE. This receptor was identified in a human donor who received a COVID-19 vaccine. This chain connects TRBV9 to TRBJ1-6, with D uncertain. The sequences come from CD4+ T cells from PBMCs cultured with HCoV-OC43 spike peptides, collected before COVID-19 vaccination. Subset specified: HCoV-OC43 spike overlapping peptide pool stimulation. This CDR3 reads CASSLREGLNSPLHF. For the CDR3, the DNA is TGTGCCAGCAGCCTCCGGGAAGGGCTTAATTCACCCCTCCACTTT.